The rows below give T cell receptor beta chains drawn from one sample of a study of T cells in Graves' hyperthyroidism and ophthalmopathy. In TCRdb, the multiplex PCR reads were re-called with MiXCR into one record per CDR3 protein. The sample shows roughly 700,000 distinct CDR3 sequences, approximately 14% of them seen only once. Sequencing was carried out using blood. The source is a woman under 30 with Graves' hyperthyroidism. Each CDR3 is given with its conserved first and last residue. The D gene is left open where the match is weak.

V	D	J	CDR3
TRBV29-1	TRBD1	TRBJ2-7	CSVEDGGQGASYEQYF
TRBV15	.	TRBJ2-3	CATSRERPSTDTQYF
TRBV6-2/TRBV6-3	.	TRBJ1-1	CASSYGARGTEAFF
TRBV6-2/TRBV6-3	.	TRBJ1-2	CASSTSPLGYTF
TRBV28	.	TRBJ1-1	CASSLNVAKGNTEAFF
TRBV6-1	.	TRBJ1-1	CASSSLQGQGGTEAFF
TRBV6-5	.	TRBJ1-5	CASSTSLRGQPQHF
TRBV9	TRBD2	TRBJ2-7	CASSALAGGTGEQYF
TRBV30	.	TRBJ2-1	CAWRRGAGLGGANEQFF
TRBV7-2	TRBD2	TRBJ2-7	CASSLDRGVVKQYF
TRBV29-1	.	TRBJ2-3	CSVRGYPRDTDTQYF
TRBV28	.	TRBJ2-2	CASSLMMPDRTGELFF
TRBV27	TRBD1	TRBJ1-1	CASSRDRGGNTEAFF
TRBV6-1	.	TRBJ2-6	CASRPQSSGANVLTF
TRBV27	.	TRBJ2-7	CASSRSLGSYEQYF